These 30 T cell receptor beta chains originate from one sample sequenced in a study of blood T cell repertoires in COVID-19. Libraries were prepared by immunoSEQ multiplex PCR; TCRdb keeps only in-frame clonotypes and omits some of them. The sample contains approximately 88,000 clones, roughly 80% of which appear only once. The sample consisted of peripheral blood. These receptors were taken from a man in his 70s with COVID-19, enrolled during active disease.

This clone was seen a single time. The chain links TRBV18 to TRBJ2-1; 10 bases match TRBD2. Trimming at V came to 0 bases and at J to 8 bases, leaving 13 bases not matched to a gene. Germline CDR1 is KGHSH and CDR2 is LQKENI. The CDR3 spans 18 residues. The CDR3 region is CASSPPSGGAQGFYEQFF. DNA of the CDR3: TGTGCCAGCTCACCACCAAGCGGGGGGGCACAGGGCTTCTATGAGCAGTTCTTC.

The chain combines TRBV7-2 with TRBJ2-5; 11 positions agree with TRBD2. The V segment lost 4 bases and the J segment 2 bases; nucleotides outside the gene matches: 12. Germline values: CDR1 SGHTA, CDR2 FQGNSA. The CDR3 spans 18 residues. The CDR3 DNA follows: TGTGCCAGCAGCTCGGATATAGCGGGGGGGTTGAGTCAAGAGACCCAGTACTTC. Translating it yields CASSSDIAGGLSQETQYF.

This chain links TRBV3-1 (or the pseudogene TRBV3-2) with TRBJ2-7; 10 bases agree with TRBD2. The CDR3 consists of 17 residues. V dropped 4 bases and J dropped 4; count of bases not matched to a gene: 13. Germline V gives CDR1 LGHDT, CDR2 YNNKEL (reference sequence). The CDR3 loop is CASSLRGVRTSGYEQYF. The CDR3 DNA reads TGTGCCAGCAGCCTAAGGGGAGTTAGGACTAGCGGTTACGAGCAGTACTTC.

J is TRBJ2-3 and V is TRBV9, with D possibly TRBD1 on 6 matching bases. Trimming removed 3 bases from V and 1 base from J, with 15 bases in between. This CDR3 contains 16 residues. CDR1 is SGDLS and CDR2 is YYNGEE in the germline V gene. In nucleotides, the CDR3 is TGTGCCAGCAGCGGGGCCCCTGGGGGCGGCACAGATACGCAGTATTTT. Amino acid sequence: CASSGAPGGGTDTQYF.

The chain employs TRBV5-8 and TRBJ2-5, with 10 bases fitting TRBD1. Trimming cost V 4 bases and J 2 bases; bases outside gene matches: 5. The CDR3 contains 15 residues. Germline V lookup: CDR1 SGHTS, CDR2 YDEGEE. The CDR3, as DNA: TGTGCCAGCAGCCCCGGACAGGGGGGACAAGAGACCCAGTACTTC. Translation: CASSPGQGGQETQYF.

The genes are TRBV19 and TRBJ1-2; 8 bases match TRBD1. CDR1 and CDR2 (germline): LNHDA, SQIVND (reference sequence). This CDR3 region has 14 residues. J gave up 8 bases and V 5 bases, and 10 bases lay outside the gene matches. CDR3 amino acids: CASSVIQGARGYTF. The CDR3 DNA is TGTGCCAGTAGTGTTATCCAGGGGGCGCGAGGCTACACCTTC. Full variable domain (rest looked up from reference TRBV19 and TRBJ1-2): DGGITQSPKYLFRKEGQNVTLSCEQNLNHDAMYWYRQDPGQGLRLIYYSQIVNDFQKGDIAEGYSVSREKKESFPLTVTSAQKNPTAFYLCASSVIQGARGYTFGSGTRLTVV.

The J gene is TRBJ2-2, the V gene TRBV7-3, with 8 bases that match TRBD1. V lost 4 bases, J lost 4 bases, and 5 bases stayed unmatched. The CDR3 has 15 residues. Germline CDR1 and CDR2: SGHTA and FQGTGA. CDR3 sequence: CASSSRGQGTGELFF. Written as DNA, the CDR3 is TGTGCCAGCAGCTCCAGGGGGCAGGGCACCGGGGAGCTGTTTTTT.

This chain links TRBV20-1 with TRBJ1-1; 8 bases agree with TRBD1. This CDR3 has 12 residues. The junction had 2 bases not matched to a gene; V was cut back by 3 bases and J by 5 bases. CDR1 and CDR2 (germline): DFQATT, SNEGSKA (reference sequence). The CDR3 reads CSASRTGTEAFF. CDR3 DNA: TGCAGTGCTAGTCGGACAGGGACTGAAGCTTTCTTT.

The rearrangement uses TRBV9 and TRBJ1-2; no definite D call. The length of the CDR3 is 13 residues. Germline CDR1 SGDLS, CDR2 YYNGEE. The ends were cut back, 2 bases at V and 8 bases at J, with 13 bases in the middle. The CDR3 DNA reads TGTGCCAGCAGCGTCCGGATTGGGGAGGGCTACACCTTC. It is translated as CASSVRIGEGYTF.

The chain links TRBV5-4 to TRBJ2-2; TRBD2 agrees at 7 bases. With 0 bases clipped from V and 5 bases from J, the junction kept 7 bases outside the gene matches. Germline-derived CDR1 and CDR2 are SGHNT and YYREEE (reference sequence). CDR3 size: 16 residues. CDR3 residues: CASSLGRGLLTGELFF. CDR3 bases: TGTGCCAGCAGCTTGGGGCGGGGACTACTTACCGGGGAGCTGTTTTTT.

This clone was seen ten or more times. Within the sample, other DNA sequences also encode this same CDR3. The rearrangement links TRBV5-1 to TRBJ1-1; 8 bases map to TRBD1. V shed 2 bases, J shed 4 bases, and the junction held 1 base outside the gene matches. Germline values: CDR1 SGHRS, CDR2 YFSETQ. The CDR3 has 13 residues. The CDR3 region has the DNA TGCGCCAGCAGCTTAACAGGGGGCACTGAAGCTTTCTTT. Translation gives CASSLTGGTEAFF.

The CDR3 loop reads CASSPLRLRNTEAFF. For the CDR3, the DNA is TGTGCCAGCAGTCCCCTGAGACTCCGGAACACTGAAGCTTTCTTT. The chain has TRBV28 and TRBJ1-1; no reliable D call. Trimming pared 5 bases from V and 1 base from J, leaving 14 bases between. Looked up from germline, CDR1 is MDHEN and CDR2 is SYDVKM. The CDR3 totals 15 residues.

The rearrangement uses TRBV7-2 and TRBJ2-5; TRBD1 might be the D (5 bases). This CDR3 comprises 16 residues. Germline V gene data show CDR1 as SGHTA and CDR2 as FQGNSA. The V end was cut by 5 bases, the J end by 2 bases, with 18 bases between. The CDR3 loop is CASSIGVGLLQETQYF. In DNA, the CDR3 is TGTGCCAGCAGCATCGGAGTGGGGCTACTACAAGAGACCCAGTACTTC.

This chain uses TRBV7-9 with TRBJ1-6, with D possibly being TRBD1 (5 bases). There are 13 residues in the CDR3. V was clipped by 5 bases and J by 8 bases, with 10 bases between them. Germline loops: CDR1 SEHNR, CDR2 FQNEAQ (reference sequence). The CDR3 is CASSPREDSPLHF. The DNA of the CDR3 is TGTGCCAGCAGCCCCAGGGAAGATTCACCCCTCCACTTT.

The rearrangement joins TRBV27 to TRBJ1-1; D may be TRBD1 (5 bases). The CDR3 has 13 residues. Trimming left V 5 bases short and J 0 bases short, with 7 bases between. Germline CDR1 is MNHEY and CDR2 is SMNVEV (reference sequence). The CDR3 region has the DNA TGTGCCAGCAGTCGGGGGATGAACACTGAAGCTTTCTTT. Its protein product is CASSRGMNTEAFF.

This chain connects TRBV27 to TRBJ2-3, with 8 positions matching TRBD2. The CDR3 loop spans 16 amino acids. J gave up 0 bases and V 4 bases, and 6 bases lay outside the gene matches. Looked up from germline, CDR1 is MNHEY and CDR2 is SMNVEV (reference sequence). CDR3 sequence reads: CASSSYSGASTDTQYF. The CDR3 region has the DNA TGTGCCAGCAGTTCCTATAGCGGGGCCAGCACAGATACGCAGTATTTT.

The genes are TRBV6-5 and TRBJ1-6; 10 nucleotides match TRBD1. The CDR3 consists of 14 residues. V trimming: 6 bases; J trimming: 9 bases; junction bases outside the gene matches: 5. Germline V gene sequence: CDR1 MNHEY, CDR2 SVGAGI. This CDR3 is CASSPRDRGSPLHF. The CDR3 nucleotides are TGTGCCAGCAGCCCGCGGGACAGGGGTTCACCCCTCCACTTT.

The chain uses TRBV9 and TRBJ1-1; tentative D call: TRBD1 (5 bases). V dropped 4 bases and J dropped 1 base, with 8 bases sitting between them. The CDR3 length is 13 residues. Germline CDR1 and CDR2: SGDLS and YYNGEE. The CDR3 DNA reads TGTGCCAGCAGCTGGGGGGAGAACACTGAAGCTTTCTTT. This translates into CASSWGENTEAFF.

This clone occurred a few times. The chain has TRBV4-1 and TRBJ1-2; tentative D call: TRBD1 (5 bases). CDR3 length: 15 residues. Deletions cut 0 bases from V and 1 base from J, with 9 bases between. Per germline, CDR1 MGHRA and CDR2 YSYEKL. As DNA, the CDR3 is TGCGCCAGCAGCCAAGAGCCGACAGTTAACTATGGCTACACCTTC. Translation: CASSQEPTVNYGYTF.

For this clone: Other DNA sequences in this specimen translate into the identical CDR3. The genes are TRBV2 and TRBJ2-3, with a possible D match to TRBD1 (6 bases). CDR3 size: 14 residues. The germline V and J ends were trimmed by 3 bases and 2 bases, with 9 bases remaining between them. Germline V gene sequence: CDR1 SNHLY, CDR2 FYNNEI. Here the CDR3 reads CASSEDRTTDTQYF. The CDR3 coding sequence is TGTGCCAGCAGTGAGGACAGAACCACAGATACGCAGTATTTT.

The V and J genes are TRBV7-3 and TRBJ2-5; tentative D call: TRBD1 (6 bases). The ends were cut back, 5 bases at V and 0 bases at J, with 13 bases in the middle. The CDR3 sequence is 15 residues long. In germline, CDR1 is SGHTA, CDR2 FQGTGA. This chain's CDR3 is CASSETGTYQETQYF. CDR3 in DNA: TGTGCCAGCAGCGAGACAGGCACTTACCAAGAGACCCAGTACTTC.

In this sample, this clone turned up many times. The gene calls are TRBV16 and TRBJ1-1; D not certain. Per germline, CDR1 KGHSY and CDR2 FQNENV. The CDR3 is 11 residues long. Trimming took off 4 bases at V and 6 bases at J, with 6 bases between the two ends. Here the CDR3 reads CASSPGAEAFF. CDR3 sequence (DNA): TGTGCCAGCAGCCCCGGGGCTGAAGCTTTCTTT.

CDR3 residues: CASSQGGSGRSTDTQYF. As DNA, the CDR3 is TGCGCCAGCAGCCAGGGGGGGTCGGGCAGAAGCACAGATACGCAGTATTTT. The V and J genes are TRBV4-1 and TRBJ2-3; TRBD2 matches at 7 bases. The V gene's germline CDR1 is MGHRA and CDR2 YSYEKL. Trimming took 3 bases from V and 0 from J; bases not matched to a gene: 9. This CDR3 spans 17 amino acids.

The chain is built from TRBV4-2 and TRBJ2-7, with TRBD1 matching 10 bases. V shed 3 bases and J 2 bases; nucleotides not matched to a gene: 10. The CDR3 covers 17 residues. Per germline, CDR1 LGHNA and CDR2 YNFKEQ. The CDR3 loop is CASSQNPGQGGPYEQYF. CDR3 coding DNA: TGTGCCAGCAGCCAGAATCCAGGACAGGGGGGCCCCTACGAGCAGTACTTC.

J is TRBJ1-2 and V is TRBV5-6; 8 bases align to TRBD1. CDR1 and CDR2 from the germline V gene are SGHDT and YYEEEE. With V trimmed by 6 bases and J by 4 bases, 8 bases remained unmatched. The CDR3 sequence is 14 residues long. The CDR3 nucleotides read TGTGCCAGCACCTTCCGGGACAGGCCCTATGGCTACACCTTC. This sequence encodes CASTFRDRPYGYTF.

This chain connects TRBV7-9 to TRBJ1-1; a weak D match, TRBD1 (5 bases). Germline V gene sequence: CDR1 SEHNR, CDR2 FQNEAQ (reference sequence). V was clipped by 6 bases and J by 5 bases, with 13 bases between them. This CDR3 has 13 amino acids. DNA for the CDR3: TGTGCCAGCAGTCCCTTTCCAGGGACTGAAGCTTTCTTT. Translating it yields CASSPFPGTEAFF.

The chain recombines TRBV7-2 with TRBJ2-5; 16 bases are shared with TRBD2. V lost 5 bases and J lost 4; bases outside the gene matches: 4. The CDR3 has 16 amino acids. Germline assignment: CDR1 SGHTA and CDR2 FQGNSA. The CDR3 bases are TGTGCCAGCAGCCCCGGGACTAGCGGGGGGGCAGAGACCCAGTACTTC. Translated, it gives CASSPGTSGGAETQYF.

V is TRBV6-5 and J is TRBJ1-1; D gene unclear. Trimming cost V 5 bases and J 0 bases, with 10 bases left between them. The CDR3 totals 14 residues. The germline V gene encodes CDR1 MNHEY and CDR2 SVGAGI. The CDR3 nucleotides are TGTGCCAGCAGTCCCCCCAGGATGAACACTGAAGCTTTCTTT. This codes for CASSPPRMNTEAFF.

This chain uses TRBV19 with TRBJ2-1, with TRBD1 matching over 8 bases. Germline CDR1 LNHDA, CDR2 SQIVND (reference sequence). This CDR3 spans 14 amino acids. V was clipped by 7 bases and J by 12 bases; unmatched bases: 14. CDR3 DNA sequence: TGTGCCAGTAAAGCGGACAGGGTTAGTGACTCGCAGTTCTTC. This gives the protein CASKADRVSDSQFF.

This chain uses TRBV12-5 with TRBJ1-2, with 9 bases matching TRBD1. This CDR3 comprises 15 residues. Per the germline V gene, CDR1 is LGHNT and CDR2 is FRNRAP. Unmatched junction bases numbered 11, after V lost 7 bases and J lost 5 bases. This CDR3 reads CASDAADRGEYGYTF. In DNA, the CDR3 is TGTGCTAGTGATGCGGCGGACAGGGGAGAGTATGGCTACACCTTC.